Listed below are T cell receptor beta chains from one sample, sequenced in a study of blood T cell repertoires in COVID-19. Clones were sequenced by immunoSEQ multiplex PCR, and TCRdb holds only the in-frame ones, with some missing. The sample shows about 310,000 clones, about 88% of them seen only once. Sequencing was done on a sample of PBMCs or T cells enriched from blood (not recorded which). The receptors were sampled from a woman aged 40 to 50 who had recovered from COVID-19. The CDR3 runs from the conserved cysteine through the conserved F or W. D genes are given only for firm matches. Clone size is given for some rows only: seen once, a few or many times, or a class if the clone is expanded.

CDR3 protein: CASSLQAGLAGADTQYF; CDR3 DNA: TGCGCCAGCAGCTTGCAAGCGGGGCTAGCGGGAGCTGATACGCAGTATTTT; D gene: TRBD2; J gene: TRBJ2-3; V gene: TRBV5-1; clone size: -
CDR3 protein: CATGTDRINQPQHF; CDR3 DNA: TGTGCCACCGGAACCGACAGAATCAATCAGCCCCAGCATTTT; D gene: -; J gene: TRBJ1-5; V gene: TRBV10-3; clone size: -
CDR3 protein: CSVRDRGSGANVLTF; CDR3 DNA: TGCAGCGTCCGGGACAGGGGTTCTGGGGCCAACGTCCTGACTTTC; D gene: TRBD1; J gene: TRBJ2-6; V gene: TRBV29-1; clone size: -
CDR3 protein: CAWGSSGANVLTF; CDR3 DNA: TGTGCCTGGGGGAGCTCTGGGGCCAACGTCCTGACTTTC; D gene: -; J gene: TRBJ2-6; V gene: TRBV30; clone size: -
CDR3 protein: CASSPPGENQPQHF; CDR3 DNA: TGTGCCAGCTCACCACCGGGAGAAAATCAGCCCCAGCATTTT; D gene: -; J gene: TRBJ1-5; V gene: TRBV18; clone size: -
CDR3 protein: CASNAAPGGTGELFF; CDR3 DNA: TGTGCCAGCAACGCTGCCCCAGGGGGCACCGGGGAGCTGTTTTTT; D gene: TRBD1; J gene: TRBJ2-2; V gene: TRBV9; clone size: -
CDR3 protein: CAWSVGRERGKETQYF; CDR3 DNA: TGTGCCTGGAGTGTTGGTAGGGAGCGCGGAAAAGAGACCCAGTACTTC; D gene: -; J gene: TRBJ2-5; V gene: TRBV30; clone size: -
CDR3 protein: CASSSHRVKTYEQYF; CDR3 DNA: TGTGCCAGCAGTTCCCACAGGGTTAAGACCTACGAGCAGTACTTC; D gene: -; J gene: TRBJ2-7; V gene: TRBV6-2/TRBV6-3; clone size: -
CDR3 protein: CASSDQDSNTEAFF; CDR3 DNA: TGTGCCAGCAGTGACCAGGACAGTAACACTGAAGCTTTCTTT; D gene: -; J gene: TRBJ1-1; V gene: TRBV25-1; clone size: -
CDR3 protein: CAIRNRGTEAFF; CDR3 DNA: TGTGCCATCAGGAACAGGGGCACTGAAGCTTTCTTT; D gene: TRBD1; J gene: TRBJ1-1; V gene: TRBV10-3; clone size: -
CDR3 protein: CASSPGWTAETQYF; CDR3 DNA: TGTGCCAGCAGCCCAGGATGGACAGCGGAGACCCAGTACTTC; D gene: -; J gene: TRBJ2-5; V gene: TRBV11-3; clone size: once
CDR3 protein: CSALLAGGPSSYNEQFF; CDR3 DNA: TGCAGCGCCCTACTAGCGGGAGGCCCCTCCTCCTACAATGAGCAGTTCTTC; D gene: TRBD2; J gene: TRBJ2-1; V gene: TRBV29-1; clone size: -
CDR3 protein: CASSIVAGVGETQYF; CDR3 DNA: TGTGCCAGTAGTATAGTTGCGGGAGTAGGGGAGACCCAGTACTTC; D gene: TRBD2; J gene: TRBJ2-5; V gene: TRBV19; clone size: -
CDR3 protein: CASSLSGDGAYEQYF; CDR3 DNA: TGTGCCAGCAGCTTGAGCGGGGACGGGGCCTACGAGCAGTACTTC; D gene: TRBD2; J gene: TRBJ2-7; V gene: TRBV5-5; clone size: -
CDR3 protein: CASSPGTGIYGYTF; CDR3 DNA: TGTGCCAGCAGTCCCGGGACAGGGATTTATGGCTACACCTTC; D gene: TRBD1; J gene: TRBJ1-2; V gene: TRBV25-1; clone size: -
CDR3 protein: CSVDGGITNTQYF; CDR3 DNA: TGCAGCGTTGACGGGGGGATCACAAATACGCAGTATTTT; D gene: TRBD2; J gene: TRBJ2-3; V gene: TRBV29-1; clone size: -
CDR3 protein: CASSAPTGEGNTIYF; CDR3 DNA: TGTGCCAGCAGCGCCCCGACAGGGGAAGGAAACACCATATATTTT; D gene: TRBD1; J gene: TRBJ1-3; V gene: TRBV9; clone size: -
CDR3 protein: CASSGTSGLQETQYF; CDR3 DNA: TGTGCCAGCAGCGGGACTAGCGGTCTCCAAGAGACCCAGTACTTC; D gene: TRBD2; J gene: TRBJ2-5; V gene: TRBV28; clone size: medium-sized
CDR3 protein: CASRESDRENQPQHF; CDR3 DNA: TGTGCCAGCAGAGAATCGGACAGGGAAAATCAGCCCCAGCATTTT; D gene: TRBD1; J gene: TRBJ1-5; V gene: TRBV2; clone size: -
CDR3 protein: CASSQGDPGGQETQYF; CDR3 DNA: TGTGCCAGCAGCCAAGGGGATCCGGGGGGCCAAGAGACCCAGTACTTC; D gene: TRBD2; J gene: TRBJ2-5; V gene: TRBV3-1/TRBV3-2; clone size: -
CDR3 protein: CASSLSGMNTGELFF; CDR3 DNA: TGTGCCAGCAGCCTTAGCGGGATGAACACCGGGGAGCTGTTTTTT; D gene: TRBD2; J gene: TRBJ2-2; V gene: TRBV7-3; clone size: -
CDR3 protein: CASSTTTGSNQPQHF; CDR3 DNA: TGTGCCAGCAGCACCACAACGGGGAGCAATCAGCCCCAGCATTTT; D gene: -; J gene: TRBJ1-5; V gene: TRBV7-4; clone size: -
CDR3 protein: CASSQFTGGNEKLFF; CDR3 DNA: TGTGCCAGCAGCCAGTTTACAGGGGGAAATGAAAAACTGTTTTTT; D gene: TRBD1; J gene: TRBJ1-4; V gene: TRBV3-1/TRBV3-2; clone size: once
CDR3 protein: CASSGGLGGASDTQYF; CDR3 DNA: TGTGCCAGCAGTGGAGGTCTTGGGGGCGCTTCGGATACGCAGTATTTT; D gene: -; J gene: TRBJ2-3; V gene: TRBV2; clone size: -
CDR3 protein: CASHPVTGVGTGELFF; CDR3 DNA: TGCGCCAGCCACCCCGTGACAGGGGTCGGCACCGGGGAGCTGTTTTTT; D gene: TRBD1; J gene: TRBJ2-2; V gene: TRBV5-1; clone size: -
CDR3 protein: CASSYSVQLNSPLHF; CDR3 DNA: TGTGCCAGCAGTTACTCGGTACAGTTGAATTCACCCCTCCACTTT; D gene: -; J gene: TRBJ1-6; V gene: TRBV6-5; clone size: -
CDR3 protein: CSVGGQGAFGNTIYF; CDR3 DNA: TGCAGCGTTGGTGGGCAGGGGGCATTTGGAAACACCATATATTTT; D gene: TRBD1; J gene: TRBJ1-3; V gene: TRBV29-1; clone size: -
CDR3 protein: CASSPVGTSRLIGTDEQFF; CDR3 DNA: TGTGCCAGCTCACCAGTGGGGACTAGCCGTTTAATCGGGACAGATGAGCAGTTCTTC; D gene: TRBD2; J gene: TRBJ2-1; V gene: TRBV18; clone size: -
CDR3 protein: CATLRHFVPVSSF; CDR3 DNA: TGTGCCACCTTACGTCACTTCGTACCTGTGAGCTCCTTC; D gene: -; J gene: TRBJ1-2; V gene: TRBV3-1/TRBV3-2; clone size: -
CDR3 protein: CASSFQGSGIETQYF; CDR3 DNA: TGTGCCAGCAGTTTCCAGGGTAGCGGGATAGAGACCCAGTACTTC; D gene: TRBD2; J gene: TRBJ2-5; V gene: TRBV7-2; clone size: once
CDR3 protein: CASKRQGGIAKNIQYF; CDR3 DNA: TGTGCCAGCAAGCGACAGGGGGGTATAGCCAAAAACATTCAGTACTTC; D gene: TRBD1; J gene: TRBJ2-4; V gene: TRBV2; clone size: -
CDR3 protein: CASSSGLAGGYPKFF; CDR3 DNA: TGTGCCAGCAGCAGCGGACTAGCGGGAGGGTACCCCAAGTTCTTC; D gene: -; J gene: TRBJ2-1; V gene: TRBV21-1; clone size: -